A selection of T cell receptor beta chains follows, all from one sample in a study of cytomegalovirus exposure and HLA in healthy donors. Only in-frame clones appear in the TCRdb table, and some are missing; sequencing was by immunoSEQ multiplex PCR. The sample lists some 130,000 clones, 66% occurring once. Sequenced sample: PBMCs. The origin of the receptors is a human donor in good health. Each CDR3 is given with its conserved first and last residue. A D gene is named only where the DNA matches it firmly. Only part of the rows carry a size: once, few, many, or a class if the clone is expanded.

v_call,d_call,clone_size,j_call,cdr3_nt,cdr3_aa
TRBV15,TRBD1,once,TRBJ2-7,TGTGCCACTACCAGACGAGGACAGGGAAAGCACGAGCAGTACTTC,CATTRRGQGKHEQYF
TRBV6-1,TRBD2,NA,TRBJ2-7,TGTGCCAGCAGCTGGGGGGGTGAGCAGTACTTC,CASSWGGEQYF
TRBV6-1,NA,once,TRBJ2-4,TGTGCCTACCGAGGGGGGGCGATTTCCAAAAACATTCAGTACTTC,CAYRGGAISKNIQYF
TRBV11-3,NA,NA,TRBJ1-1,TGTGCCAGCAGCCCAGAGGCTTGGAGTGAAGCTTTCTTT,CASSPEAWSEAFF
TRBV4-2,NA,NA,TRBJ2-7,TGTGCCAGCAGCTCTCGGGAGTTCAGCTACGAGCAGTACTTC,CASSSREFSYEQYF
TRBV6-6,NA,NA,TRBJ2-7,TGTGCCAGCAGTCCCGCGGACGAGCAGTACTTC,CASSPADEQYF
TRBV5-1,TRBD1,NA,TRBJ1-5,TGCGCCAGCAGCTTGGTCCCCGGGACAGGGTATCAGCCCCAGCATTTT,CASSLVPGTGYQPQHF
TRBV10-3,TRBD2,NA,TRBJ2-1,TGTGCCATCAGCTCACTAGCGGGGGACAGCTCCTACAATGAGCAGTTCTTC,CAISSLAGDSSYNEQFF
TRBV9,TRBD1,NA,TRBJ1-1,TGTGCCAGCAGCGTAGGGACAGGAGGGACTGAAGCTTTCTTT,CASSVGTGGTEAFF
TRBV28,TRBD2,NA,TRBJ2-2,TGTGCCAGCAGTTGGACTAGGGCGAACACCGGGGAGCTGTTTTTT,CASSWTRANTGELFF
TRBV14,NA,NA,TRBJ1-1,TGTGCCAGCAGCCAGGGGACTGAAACCGCTTTCTTT,CASSQGTETAFF
TRBV6-5,NA,NA,TRBJ1-1,TGTGCCAGCAGTGAATACAGGGCGAACACTGAAGCTTTCTTT,CASSEYRANTEAFF
TRBV4-2,NA,once,TRBJ2-1,TGTGCCAGCAGCCAAGAGGGCTTCCTGGGGAGCCGTCTTGAGCAGTTCTTC,CASSQEGFLGSRLEQFF
TRBV10-3,TRBD1,NA,TRBJ2-2,TGTGCCATAAGTGCCTCGCCGGGACAGGGGGCCCGGACCGGGGAGCTGTTTTTT,CAISASPGQGARTGELFF
TRBV7-9,TRBD2,few,TRBJ2-1,TGTGCCAACGGACTAGCGGGAGGAGGTGAGCAGTTCTTC,CANGLAGGGEQFF
TRBV15,TRBD2,NA,TRBJ2-5,TGTGCCACCAGCTTAGAGTTGGTGCGCCGACGAGCGGGAAGGGAGACCCAGTACTTC,CATSLELVRRRAGRETQYF